This TCR beta chain was sequenced for a study of human T cells and chemical hapten exposure. Study information: 0.01% DPC was applied to the upper back in patch tests, which were read at 6 days. Variation in per-sample TCR yields came mainly from small pooled library volume differences. Whole-study findings and limits: With patch test score, the counts of PT1 expanded TCRs showed a positive correlation.

This clonotype has a count of ten or more. Its specificity is unknown. Each cDNA molecule in the library carried unique molecular identifiers. TCRdb reprocessed the RACE reads with MiXCR, giving one entry per CDR3 protein. The sample consists of about 100,000 distinct CDR3 sequences, 11% of them appearing once. This CDR3 is 14 amino acids long. The V and J ends lost 7 bases and 7 bases respectively, with 19 bases between them. Germline CDR1 MDHEN, CDR2 SYDVKM. Specified time point: patch test 1, 2 weeks after DPC sensitization. Noted treatment: therapeutic diphenylcyclopropenone sensitization with weekly scalp DPC.

The source is a woman aged 40 to 49 with alopecia areata. Some clones in this sample may be carry-over from other donors' samples. This chain connects TRBV28 to TRBJ1-1, with D perhaps TRBD1 (6 bases). Source: whole blood, taken in connection with sensitization to the hapten diphenylcyclopropenone (DPC). The CDR3 DNA reads TGTGCCAGCACCCCGAGGGGGGCGATAATTGAAGCTTTCTTT. This codes for CASTPRGAIIEAFF.